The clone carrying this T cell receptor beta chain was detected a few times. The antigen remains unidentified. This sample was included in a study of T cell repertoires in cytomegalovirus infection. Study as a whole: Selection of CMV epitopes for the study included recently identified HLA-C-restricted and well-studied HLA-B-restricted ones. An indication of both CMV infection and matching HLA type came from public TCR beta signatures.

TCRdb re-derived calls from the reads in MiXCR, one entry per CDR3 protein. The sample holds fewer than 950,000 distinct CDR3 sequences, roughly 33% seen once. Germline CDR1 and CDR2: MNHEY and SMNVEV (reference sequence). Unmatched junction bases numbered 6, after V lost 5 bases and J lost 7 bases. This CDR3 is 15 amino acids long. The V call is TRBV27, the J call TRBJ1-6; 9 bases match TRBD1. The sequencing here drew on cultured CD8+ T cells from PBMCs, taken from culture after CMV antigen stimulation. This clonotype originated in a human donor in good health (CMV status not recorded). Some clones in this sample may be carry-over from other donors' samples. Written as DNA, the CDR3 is TGTGCCAGCAGTCGCAGGGACAGGGTGAATTCACCCCTCCACTTT. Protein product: CASSRRDRVNSPLHF.